The T cell receptor (beta chain) described here comes from a study of control samples from healthy donors and cancer patients. Assay used: immunoSEQ multiplex PCR; TCRdb lists only in-frame clones, some missing. Of about 54,000 clones in the sample, around 95% were seen once. Deletions cut 4 bases from V and 5 bases from J, with 9 bases between. Per germline, CDR1 MGHDK and CDR2 SYGVNS. The CDR3 extends over 14 amino acids. The sequence was obtained from a woman aged 25-40 years in good health. What was sequenced was blood. The chain combines TRBV25-1 with TRBJ1-6; tentative D call: TRBD1 (5 bases). CDR3 protein: CASSGQGDNSPLHF. The CDR3 coding sequence is TGTGCCAGCAGTGGCCAAGGGGATAATTCACCCCTCCACTTT. Combining the CDR3 with reference TRBV25-1 and TRBJ1-6 gives the whole variable domain EADIYQTPRYLVIGTGKKITLECSQTMGHDKMYWYQQDPGMELHLIHYSYGVNSTEKGDLSSESTVSRIRTEHFPLTLESARPSHTSQYLCASSGQGDNSPLHFGNGTRLTVT.